This TCR beta chain was observed in a study of regulatory T cells in long-lasting Graves disease. Study as a whole: The term persistent Graves' disease signified upward of 5 years on antithyroid drugs with positive TSH receptor antibodies.

This clonotype was detected a few times. Specified time point: persistent/refractory GD, antithyroid drugs over 5 years with positive TRAb. Scientists built the TCR library using RNA that was extracted from PBMCs. In each case, Graves' disease was diagnosed per American Thyroid Association guidelines. TCR beta libraries were built with iRepertoire HTBI primers and Arm-PCR of CDR3 regions. One entry per CDR3 protein results from TCRdb running MiXCR on the multiplex PCR reads. Seen here are some 430,000 distinct CDR3 sequences, 20% to 25% observed once, and the top ten hold roughly 7.7%. This CDR3 is 17 amino acids long. Trimming shortened V by 1 base and J by 6 bases, and 18 bases separated the two germline ends. CDR1 is LNHDA, CDR2 SQIVND, per germline (reference sequence).

This receptor was obtained from a female donor with Graves disease. The V call is TRBV19, the J call TRBJ2-2; perhaps TRBD2 as D (6 bases). Sequencing was performed on peripheral blood mononuclear cells (PBMCs), taken when the disease was refractory, from a patient treated with antithyroid drugs. For the CDR3, the DNA is TGTGCCAGTAGTATAGGAAGTCTAGCGAGACGATCCGGGGAGCTGTTTTTT. Its translation is CASSIGSLARRSGELFF.